This section outlines one T cell receptor (beta chain) sequence together with its context. Its target is unknown. This sample is drawn from a study of T cells in Graves' hyperthyroidism and ophthalmopathy. Regions amplified from RNA transcripts were the TCR beta CDR3 regions. The primer set for the first-round RT-PCR of the TCR CDR3 was HTBI. One entry per CDR3 protein results from TCRdb running MiXCR on the multiplex PCR reads. Of 530,000 or so distinct CDR3 sequences in the sample, approximately 44% were seen once. Regarding the study as a whole: Most expanded thyroid clonotypes above 0.001 also appeared in blood.

Patients having uncontrolled infection, another autoimmune disease, pregnancy or lactation were not included. The diagnoses drew upon clinical symptoms, serum thyroxine and TRAb, thyroid ultrasound and orbital computed tomography. The sequenced sample was peripheral blood or thyroid tissue (not recorded which). The sequence was obtained from a woman aged 18-30 years with Graves' hyperthyroidism.

The CDR3 loop is CATSDMDRVRYTF. The CDR3 nucleotides are TGTGCCACCAGTGATATGGACAGGGTGCGCTACACCTTC. J is TRBJ1-2 and V is TRBV24-1; TRBD1 aligns across 8 bases. V shed 3 bases and J 9 bases; nucleotides not matched to a gene: 5. Looked up from germline, CDR1 is KGHDR and CDR2 is SFDVKD. The CDR3 sequence is 13 residues long.